These 14 T cell receptor beta chains originate from one sample sequenced in a study of CXCR3-negative and CXCR3-positive naive CD8 T cells. The authors prepared UMI-labeled TRB cDNA libraries by 5' RACE. TCRdb reworked the 5' RACE reads into one entry per CDR3 protein, no DNA. The ten top clones account for around 4%, within a sample of about 62,000 distinct CDR3 sequences. The sequenced sample was naive CXCR3- CD8+ T cells from blood. Subset specified: CD45RO-CCR7+CD27+CD95- naive CD8+ T cells lacking CXCR3 (TNR3-). The receptors stem from a human donor in good health. Some clones in this sample may be carry-over from other donors' samples.

The rearrangement links TRBV6-5 to TRBJ2-1; checking the TCRdb D call of TRBD1 is not possible without DNA. This CDR3 region has 12 residues. Germline CDR1 and CDR2: MNHEY and SVGAGI. CDR3 region: CASRRGGGEQFF.

The V call is TRBV6-2 or TRBV6-3, the J call TRBJ2-2; TCRdb reports TRBD2, a call that lacks DNA to check it against. The germline gives CDR1 MNHEY, CDR2 SVGEGT. This CDR3 spans 16 amino acids. CDR3 region: CASSLGLAGEAGELFF.

The chain combines TRBV9 with TRBJ2-2; the TCRdb D gene call, TRBD2, has no DNA to confirm it. The CDR3 consists of 14 residues. The V gene's germline CDR1 is SGDLS and CDR2 YYNGEE. The CDR3 sequence: CASSVGRGTGELFF.

CDR3 sequence reads: CASSVGLFNEQFF. V usage is TRBV7-8 and J usage is TRBJ2-1; TCRdb's D gene call, TRBD2, goes unchecked for lack of DNA. Germline CDR1 SGHVS, CDR2 FQNEAQ. The CDR3 sequence is 13 residues long.

This chain joins TRBV7-6 and TRBJ2-1; with no DNA, the TCRdb D assignment of TRBD1 cannot be verified. This CDR3 comprises 17 residues. From germline, CDR1 is SGHVS and CDR2 FNYEAQ. CDR3 protein: CASSLVGGRSSYNEQFF.

The rearrangement joins TRBV7-3 to TRBJ2-3; without DNA, the TCRdb call of TRBD2 cannot be checked. CDR1 SGHTA and CDR2 FQGTGA come from the germline V gene. CDR3 length: 18 amino acids. This CDR3 reads CVSSLTVAGGPESDTQYF.

The chain carries TRBV29-1 and TRBJ2-1; TCRdb reports TRBD2, a call that lacks DNA to check it against. Germline CDR1 is SQVTM and CDR2 is ANQGSEA. CDR3 length: 15 amino acids. CDR3 in amino acids: CSVVGSGGAFNEQFF.

V is TRBV4-3 and J is TRBJ2-7. Per the germline V gene, CDR1 is LGHNA and CDR2 is YSLEER. CDR3 size: 13 residues. The CDR3 loop reads CASSHGETYEQYF.

The chain carries TRBV7-2 and TRBJ2-7; the TRBD1 assignment by TCRdb is unverifiable without DNA. CDR1 is SGHTA and CDR2 is FQGNSA in the germline V gene. This CDR3 has 14 amino acids. This chain's CDR3 is CASSLVGGLEEQYF.

The chain employs TRBV7-3 and TRBJ2-1. Germline V gives CDR1 SGHTA, CDR2 FQGTGA. The CDR3 has 12 amino acids. The CDR3 spells CASSLTTNEQFF.

The J gene is TRBJ2-3, the V gene TRBV7-2; TCRdb's D gene call, TRBD2, goes unchecked for lack of DNA. Per germline, CDR1 SGHTA and CDR2 FQGNSA. This CDR3 comprises 16 residues. The CDR3: CASSPWTSGYTDTQYF.

This CDR3 is CASSLLAQNTGELFF. J is TRBJ2-2 and V is TRBV7-9. This CDR3 is 15 amino acids long. Germline CDR1 is SEHNR and CDR2 is FQNEAQ (reference sequence). Supplemented by reference TRBV7-9 and TRBJ2-2, the full variable domain reads DTGVSQNPRHKITKRGQNVTFRCDPISEHNRLYWYRQTLGQGPEFLTYFQNEAQLEKSRLLSDRFSAERPKGSFSTLEIQRTEQGDSAMYLCASSLLAQNTGELFFGEGSRLTVL.

The rearrangement uses TRBV5-1 and TRBJ2-7. The CDR3 length is 12 residues. CDR1 is SGHRS, CDR2 YFSETQ, per germline. The CDR3 reads CASSLDAYEQYF.

V usage is TRBV5-1 and J usage is TRBJ2-1. Germline loops: CDR1 SGHRS, CDR2 YFSETQ. The CDR3 loop spans 16 amino acids. The CDR3 loop is CASSPKPGGSYNEQFF. The complete variable domain, with remaining parts taken from reference TRBV5-1 and TRBJ2-1, reads KAGVTQTPRYLIKTRGQQVTLSCSPISGHRSVSWYQQTPGQGLQFLFEYFSETQRNKGNFPGRFSGRQFSNSRSEMNVSTLELGDSALYLCASSPKPGGSYNEQFFGPGTRLTVL.